These T cell receptor beta chains were read from a single sample in a study of cytomegalovirus exposure and HLA in healthy donors. Only in-frame clones appear in the TCRdb table, and some are missing; sequencing was by immunoSEQ multiplex PCR. The table shows around 350,000 clones, with approximately 90% occurring only once. The sample taken for sequencing was PBMCs. The origin of the receptors is a woman in her late teens or twenties in good health and CMV-seronegative. Each CDR3 is given with its conserved first and last residue. A D gene is named only where the DNA matches it firmly. Not every row has a clone size; where given, it reads once, few, many or a size class.

d_call	v_call	j_call	cdr3_length	clone_size	cdr3_nt	cdr3_aa
.	TRBV29-1	TRBJ1-4	13	.	TGCAGCGTTGAAGGGGGCTCTAATGAAAAACTGTTTTTT	CSVEGGSNEKLFF
.	TRBV29-1	TRBJ2-5	12	once	TGCAGCGTTGATGGGCACCAAGAGACCCAGTACTTC	CSVDGHQETQYF
.	TRBV30	TRBJ2-4	13	.	TGTGCCTACAAACAGACAGCCAAAAACATTCAGTACTTC	CAYKQTAKNIQYF
.	TRBV5-1	TRBJ1-6	14	.	TGCGCCAGCAGCATCGACGGAGGGAATTCACCCCTCCACTTT	CASSIDGGNSPLHF
TRBD1	TRBV28	TRBJ1-2	17	.	TGTGCCAGCAGTTCACCGGGACAGGGCGATTCGTACTATGGCTACACCTTC	CASSSPGQGDSYYGYTF
TRBD1	TRBV4-2	TRBJ1-1	17	once	TGTGCCAGCAGCCACTCGGGGACAGGGGAAATGAACACTGAAGCTTTCTTT	CASSHSGTGEMNTEAFF
TRBD1	TRBV9	TRBJ1-6	16	.	TGTGCCAGCAGCGGTCGGGGACAGGGGGTCCAATCACCCCTCCACTTT	CASSGRGQGVQSPLHF
.	TRBV29-1	TRBJ2-3	13	.	TGCAGCCACGGAGGGAGTGCGACAGATACGCAGTATTTT	CSHGGSATDTQYF
.	TRBV9	TRBJ1-2	14	.	TGTGCCAGCAGCGTAGCTCGGCAGGGAGGACTCCACACCTTC	CASSVARQGGLHTF
.	TRBV6-1	TRBJ1-4	14	few	TGTGCCAGCAGCAACCAATACGGGGAAGAAAAACTGTTTTTT	CASSNQYGEEKLFF
TRBD1	TRBV4-2	TRBJ1-6	14	.	TGTGCCAGCAGCCAAGATGAAGGGGGCAGGGGCCTCCACTTT	CASSQDEGGRGLHF
.	TRBV6-1	TRBJ1-5	15	.	TGTGCCAGCGGGCAGAGGGTCGATGGCAATCAGCCCCAGCATTTT	CASGQRVDGNQPQHF
TRBD1	TRBV28	TRBJ2-3	14	once	TGTGCCAGCAGCCGGGACAGCGGCGCAGATACGCAGTATTTT	CASSRDSGADTQYF
.	TRBV29-1	TRBJ2-3	15	.	TGCAGCGTTGACAAAGAGTGGTTGGGCACAGATACGCAGTATTTT	CSVDKEWLGTDTQYF
.	TRBV2	TRBJ1-6	15	.	TGTGCCAGCAGTGAAGCGCTTCCTAGGAATTCACCCCTCCACTTT	CASSEALPRNSPLHF
.	TRBV30	TRBJ2-7	15	.	TGTGCCTGGAGTGCCGGAGGTCACCCTTCCTTGGAGCAGTACTTC	CAWSAGGHPSLEQYF
.	TRBV5-1	TRBJ2-3	13	.	TGCGCCAGCAGAACACCTAGCACAGATACGCAGTATTTT	CASRTPSTDTQYF
.	TRBV27	TRBJ1-2	16	.	TGTGCCAGCAGTCCCTTTAGCGGGGCTGTTAACTATGGCTACACCTTC	CASSPFSGAVNYGYTF
TRBD1	TRBV19	TRBJ2-7	15	.	TGTGCCAGTAGTATTACGGGACAGGGGGCCTACGAGCAGTACTTC	CASSITGQGAYEQYF
.	TRBV7-9	TRBJ2-3	14	.	TGTGCCAGCAGCTTAGCGGCGGGTCCGGATACGCAGTATTTT	CASSLAAGPDTQYF
.	TRBV29-1	TRBJ2-5	13	.	TGCAGCGTTGTGACAGCCGAGGAAGAGACCCAGTACTTC	CSVVTAEEETQYF
.	TRBV6-1	TRBJ2-7	12	.	TGTGCCAGCAGTGTGAGCTCCTACGAGCAGTACTTC	CASSVSSYEQYF
TRBD1	TRBV4-1	TRBJ2-5	15	.	TGCGCCAGCAGCCTCCCCGGGACAGGGCAAGAGACCCAGTACTTC	CASSLPGTGQETQYF
.	TRBV11-2	TRBJ2-5	13	.	TGTGCCAGCAGCTTATCAACGGAAGAGACCCAGTACTTC	CASSLSTEETQYF